The 23 T cell receptor beta chains given below trace back to one sample, sequenced in a study of blood T cell repertoires in COVID-19. Assay used: immunoSEQ multiplex PCR; TCRdb lists only in-frame clones, some missing. The sample carries roughly 6,400 clones, roughly 88% recorded once. Material: peripheral blood. The receptor source for this set is a human donor with active COVID-19. The donor label of this sample is uncertain.

This sequence joins TRBV11-2 and TRBJ2-2; D perhaps matches TRBD2 (6 bases). Between the trimmed V and J ends, which lost 3 bases and 6 bases, there was a span of 17 bases. Germline values: CDR1 SGHAT, CDR2 FQNNGV. The CDR3 consists of 16 residues. Written as DNA, the CDR3 is TGTGCCAGCAGCTTCCGCGCGCGGCGGGGTTCCGGGGAGCTGTTTTTT. The encoded protein is CASSFRARRGSGELFF.

The chain couples TRBV4-3 to TRBJ2-3, with TRBD2 identical over 9 bases. V was pared by 1 base and J by 5 bases, with 13 bases of the junction left unmatched. Germline CDR1 is LGHNA and CDR2 is YSLEER. This CDR3 is 18 amino acids long. Here the CDR3 DNA reads TGCGCCAGCAGCCAAGGCCCCCGGCGGGGGGGCCTTGGAGATACGCAGTATTTT. Its translation is CASSQGPRRGGLGDTQYF.

Turning to this clone: In the same sample, other DNA sequences code for this CDR3. This chain connects TRBV6-5 to TRBJ2-1, with 10 bases matching TRBD2. Germline CDR1 is MNHEY and CDR2 is SVGAGI. CDR3 length: 14 residues. J gave up 4 bases and V 6 bases, and 3 bases lay outside the gene matches. The CDR3 bases are TGTGCCAGCAGCCGGACTAGCGGATACAATGAGCAGTTCTTC. It encodes CASSRTSGYNEQFF.

This chain joins TRBV4-3 and TRBJ2-5, with TRBD1 matching 11 bases. There are 18 residues in the CDR3. The V gene end was trimmed by 4 bases and the J gene end by 1 base; junction bases not matched to a gene: 11. Germline V lookup: CDR1 LGHNA, CDR2 YSLEER. This CDR3 reads CASSPGQGALFGQETQYF. The CDR3, as DNA: TGCGCCAGCAGCCCTGGACAGGGGGCCCTCTTCGGCCAAGAGACCCAGTACTTC.

The sample holds one count of this clone. The CDR3 here is CASSLRGTGLAKTDTQYF. CDR3 nucleotide sequence: TGCGCCAGCAGCTTGAGGGGGACGGGACTAGCGAAGACAGATACGCAGTATTTT. This rearrangement joins TRBV5-1 to TRBJ2-3, with TRBD2 identical over 10 bases. Trimming at V came to 1 base and at J to 3 bases, leaving 11 bases not matched to a gene. This CDR3 comprises 18 residues. Germline V gives CDR1 SGHRS, CDR2 YFSETQ.

The V call is TRBV27, the J call TRBJ1-2, with TRBD1 matching over 7 bases. The germline gives CDR1 MNHEY, CDR2 SMNVEV (reference sequence). There are 15 residues in the CDR3. V gave up 5 bases and J gave up 1 base; unmatched junction bases: 7. The DNA for the CDR3 is TGTGCCAGCAGTAACATCGGGACAGATAACTATGGCTACACCTTC. Translated, it gives CASSNIGTDNYGYTF.

The rearrangement links TRBV19 to TRBJ1-1, with D hard to call. Germline V gene sequence: CDR1 LNHDA, CDR2 SQIVND (reference sequence). The CDR3 contains 13 residues. V was shortened by 7 bases and J by 1 base, with 10 bases between the two germline ends. CDR3 in amino acids: CASTGKKNTEAFF. The CDR3 DNA reads as TGTGCCAGTACCGGGAAAAAGAACACTGAAGCTTTCTTT.

This sequence joins TRBV6-6 and TRBJ1-4, with D perhaps matching TRBD1 (5 bases). This CDR3 has 15 residues. Germline V gene lookup returns CDR1 MNHNY and CDR2 SVGAGI (reference sequence). The V end was cut by 5 bases, the J end by 3 bases, with 13 bases between. CDR3 nucleotide sequence: TGTGCCAGCAGTGGCCGGCAGGGTCCTAATGAAAAACTGTTTTTT. It encodes CASSGRQGPNEKLFF.

The chain joins TRBV2 to TRBJ1-1, with D hard to call. This CDR3 is 12 amino acids long. Trimming cost V 7 bases and J 1 base, with 7 bases left between them. The V gene's germline CDR1 is SNHLY and CDR2 FYNNEI. CDR3 nucleotide sequence: TGTGCCAGCACCTATCAGAACACTGAAGCTTTCTTT. Residues: CASTYQNTEAFF.

The chain is built from TRBV9 and TRBJ1-1; D remains ambiguous. This CDR3 is 16 amino acids long. Trimming shortened V by 3 bases and J by 1 base, and 16 bases separated the two germline ends. CDR1 is SGDLS and CDR2 is YYNGEE in the germline V gene. The CDR3 DNA reads as TGTGCCAGCAGCGGGACTGGGTGGGCTAGGAACACTGAAGCTTTCTTT. This codes for CASSGTGWARNTEAFF. The whole variable domain, filled in from reference TRBV9 and TRBJ1-1, reads DSGVTQTPKHLITATGQRVTLRCSPRSGDLSVYWYQQSLDQGLQFLIQYYNGEERAKGNILERFSAQQFPDLHSELNLSSLELGDSALYFCASSGTGWARNTEAFFGQGTRLTVV.

The CDR3 region is CASSLHTGNNEQFF. The CDR3 DNA follows: TGTGCCAGCAGCTTACATACAGGAAACAATGAGCAGTTCTTC. The chain joins TRBV5-8 to TRBJ2-1; TRBD1 is a possible D gene (5 bases). The CDR3 totals 14 residues. V gave up 2 bases and J gave up 5 bases, with 11 bases separating them. Per germline, CDR1 SGHTS and CDR2 YDEGEE.

This chain connects TRBV19 to TRBJ2-3; the D gene is possibly TRBD2 (5 bases). CDR1 and CDR2 from the germline V gene are LNHDA and SQIVND (reference sequence). The length of the CDR3 is 15 residues. V dropped 4 bases and J dropped 1 base, with 12 bases sitting between them. CDR3 sequence: CASSTRGAGTDTQYF. In DNA form, the CDR3 reads TGTGCCAGTAGTACCCGAGGAGCGGGCACAGATACGCAGTATTTT.

This chain connects TRBV7-6 to TRBJ2-5; TRBD1 might be the D (5 bases). The CDR3 is made up of 14 amino acids. CDR1 and CDR2 from the germline V gene are SGHVS and FNYEAQ. Trimming left V 1 base short and J 3 bases short, with 9 bases between. DNA of the CDR3: TGTGCCAGCAGCTTAGGACAGACCAAAGAGACCCAGTACTTC. It is translated as CASSLGQTKETQYF.

Only a few counts were recorded for this clone. Distinct nucleotide sequences in the sample also encode this CDR3. This rearrangement joins TRBV6-5 to TRBJ1-1; TRBD1 agrees at 7 bases. Germline V gene data show CDR1 as MNHEY and CDR2 as SVGAGI. The CDR3 contains 13 residues. Trimming removed 2 bases from V and 4 bases from J; junction bases left unmatched: 1. The CDR3, as DNA: TGTGCCAGCAGTTACCGACAGGGCACTGAAGCTTTCTTT. Translation: CASSYRQGTEAFF.

This clone was observed a handful of times. V is TRBV7-8 and J is TRBJ2-2, with TRBD1 as a possible D gene (6 bases). The germline gives CDR1 SGHVS, CDR2 FQNEAQ. V lost 3 bases and J 4 bases, leaving 9 bases between the germline ends. CDR3 length: 14 residues. The CDR3 loop reads CASSLTGGTGELFF. CDR3 nucleotides: TGTGCCAGCAGCTTGACAGGAGGCACCGGGGAGCTGTTTTTT.

V is TRBV15 and J is TRBJ2-7; unclear D gene. CDR3 length: 12 amino acids. Trimming pared 0 bases from V and 12 bases from J, leaving 12 bases between. Germline assignment: CDR1 LNHNV and CDR2 YYDKDF (reference sequence). As DNA, the CDR3 is TGTGCCACCAGCAGAGATAACACCCCCCGGTACTTC. Its translation: CATSRDNTPRYF.

This clone has just one count. Compared with germline, one end of the junction differs, possibly owing to a read error. The chain carries TRBV6-6 and TRBJ1-5; D uncertain. Germline CDR1 is MNHNY and CDR2 is SVGAGI (reference sequence). The CDR3 length is 15 residues. DNA for the CDR3: TGTGCCAGCAGTTATCGGCAAAATAGCAATCAGTCCCAGCATTTT. Its translation is CASSYRQNSNQSQHF.

The rearrangement uses TRBV6-5 and TRBJ2-3, with TRBD2 matching 8 bases. CDR1 and CDR2 (germline): MNHEY, SVGAGI. The CDR3 runs to 15 residues. With 6 bases clipped from V and 0 bases from J, the junction kept 5 bases outside the gene matches. This CDR3 is CASSYTSGSTDTQYF. CDR3 DNA sequence: TGTGCCAGCAGCTACACTAGCGGCAGCACAGATACGCAGTATTTT.

The rearrangement joins TRBV9 to TRBJ1-2; 7 bases map to TRBD1. The CDR3 has 14 amino acids. Germline V gene lookup returns CDR1 SGDLS and CDR2 YYNGEE. J lost 0 bases, V lost 3 bases, and 2 bases had no gene match. The CDR3 region has the DNA TGTGCCAGCAGCGCAACAGGGGCTAACTATGGCTACACCTTC. It yields the protein CASSATGANYGYTF. The entire variable domain, with the rest obtained from reference TRBV9 and TRBJ1-2, is as follows: DSGVTQTPKHLITATGQRVTLRCSPRSGDLSVYWYQQSLDQGLQFLIQYYNGEERAKGNILERFSAQQFPDLHSELNLSSLELGDSALYFCASSATGANYGYTFGSGTRLTVV.

The chain has TRBV3-1 (or the pseudogene TRBV3-2) and TRBJ2-5; no firm D call. This CDR3 comprises 13 residues. With 5 bases removed from V and 1 base from J, the gap between germline ends came to 8 bases. Germline values: CDR1 LGHDT, CDR2 YNNKEL (reference sequence). For the CDR3, the DNA is TGTGCCAGCAGCTACCGGTTCCAAGAGACCCAGTACTTC. Amino acids: CASSYRFQETQYF.

The chain uses TRBV29-1 and TRBJ1-3, with 9 bases that match TRBD1. Germline values: CDR1 SQVTM, CDR2 ANQGSEA. The CDR3 is made up of 16 amino acids. With V trimmed by 4 bases and J by 0 bases, 7 bases remained unmatched. DNA for the CDR3: TGCAGCGTTGTGGGACAGGGAGCTTTCTCTGGAAACACCATATATTTT. Its protein product is CSVVGQGAFSGNTIYF.

The chain couples TRBV5-4 to TRBJ2-5, with TRBD2 matching 8 bases. Trimming took 4 bases from V and 5 from J; bases not matched to a gene: 7. CDR1 SGHNT and CDR2 YYREEE come from the germline V gene (reference sequence). This CDR3 has 14 residues. The CDR3 nucleotides read TGTGCCAGCAGCCCGGGGGGGGTACACGAGACCCAGTACTTC. Amino acids: CASSPGGVHETQYF.

The rearrangement joins TRBV11-3 to TRBJ2-5; unclear D gene. Germline V gives CDR1 SGHNT, CDR2 YENEEA. V was clipped by 3 bases and J by 1 base, with 9 bases between them. There are 14 residues in the CDR3. Written as DNA, the CDR3 is TGTGCCAGCAGCTTGGGCCCTACCCAAGAGACCCAGTACTTC. It encodes CASSLGPTQETQYF. Complete variable domain (other parts from reference TRBV11-3 and TRBJ2-5): EAGVVQSPRYKIIEKKQPVAFWCNPISGHNTLYWYLQNLGQGPELLIRYENEEAVDDSQLPKDRFSAERLKGVDSTLKIQPAELGDSAVYLCASSLGPTQETQYFGPGTRLLVL.